A single sample gave rise to the 18 T cell receptor beta chains below, sequenced in a study of OX40 agonist ivuxolimab in advanced cancers. Sequenced by immunoSEQ multiplex PCR; TCRdb stores in-frame clones only, minus some. The sample shows about 90,000 clones, nearly 90% of them seen only once. Here the sequenced sample was CD4+ or CD8+ T cells sorted from blood, taken in a trial of the OX40 agonist ivuxolimab. These receptors originate from an adult with an advanced solid tumor such as melanoma, head and neck, liver or kidney cancer.

The chain combines TRBV7-3 with TRBJ1-2; D not resolved. V gave up 1 base and J gave up 11 bases, with 17 bases separating them. CDR3 length: 14 residues. Germline assignment: CDR1 SGHTA and CDR2 FQGTGA. The CDR3 DNA follows: TGTGCCAGCAGCTTAAGTCCTCTCGGTGTTTGGTACACCTTC. It yields the protein CASSLSPLGVWYTF.

V is TRBV7-6 and J is TRBJ2-7, with D perhaps assigned TRBD1 or TRBD2 (5 bases each). The CDR3 sequence is 15 residues long. Per germline, CDR1 SGHVS and CDR2 FNYEAQ. Trimming left V 1 base short and J 2 bases short, with 12 bases between. The CDR3 DNA reads TGTGCCAGCAGCTTAGGCAGCGTGGGGGCCTACGAGCAGTACTTC. It codes for CASSLGSVGAYEQYF.

The chain carries TRBV7-8 and TRBJ2-7; no definite D call. Germline CDR1 SGHVS, CDR2 FQNEAQ. V was clipped by 5 bases and J by 7 bases, with 18 bases between them. CDR3 length: 14 residues. CDR3 DNA sequence: TGTGCCAGCAGCCCGATACGTGCAGGTGGAGAGCAGTACTTC. Translation: CASSPIRAGGEQYF.

The gene calls are TRBV19 and TRBJ1-2; 9 bases line up with TRBD1. The CDR3 covers 13 residues. V lost 7 bases, J lost 8 bases, and 8 bases stayed unmatched. In germline, CDR1 is LNHDA, CDR2 SQIVND (reference sequence). The CDR3 DNA follows: TGTGCCAGTAACGGGGACAGGGCTGAAGGCTACACCTTC. The encoded protein is CASNGDRAEGYTF.

A single count supports this clone. The DNA for the CDR3 is TGTGCCAGCAGCTTTGGGGGAAGTAATGAAAAACTGTTTTTT. Encoded protein: CASSFGGSNEKLFF. The chain employs TRBV5-6 and TRBJ1-4, with a possible D match to TRBD1 (5 bases). V lost 2 bases, J lost 4 bases, and 9 bases lay in between. CDR3 length equals 14 residues. Germline lookup yields CDR1 SGHDT and CDR2 YYEEEE.

On this clone itself: The sample contains more than one DNA sequence encoding this CDR3. The V call is TRBV10-3, the J call TRBJ2-3; tentatively, D is TRBD2 (6 bases). The CDR3 is 13 residues long. Germline loops: CDR1 ENHRY, CDR2 SYGVKD. Between the trimmed V and J ends, which lost 10 bases and 4 bases, there was a span of 15 bases. The DNA of the CDR3 is TGTGCCACCCTCGGGAGATTGGCAGATACGCAGTATTTT. As protein: CATLGRLADTQYF.

The chain employs TRBV6-1 and TRBJ2-7; 14 bases map to TRBD2. Trimming cost V 7 bases and J 2 bases; bases outside gene matches: 4. Germline CDR1 reads MNHNS; CDR2 reads SASEGT. The CDR3 is 15 amino acids. Written as DNA, the CDR3 is TGTGCCAGCACCGGGGGACTAGCGGGAGCCTACGAGCAGTACTTC. Translation: CASTGGLAGAYEQYF.

With regard to this clone: The same CDR3 also results from other DNA sequences found in this sample. This chain joins TRBV7-3 and TRBJ2-7; TRBD1 matches at 8 bases. With 3 bases clipped from V and 2 bases from J, the junction kept 6 bases outside the gene matches. This CDR3 has 15 amino acids. Per the germline V gene, CDR1 is SGHTA and CDR2 is FQGTGA. CDR3: CASSFGQGPTYEQYF. The CDR3 DNA follows: TGTGCCAGCAGCTTCGGACAGGGCCCTACCTACGAGCAGTACTTC.

The J gene is TRBJ2-7, the V gene TRBV5-5; D ambiguous. Germline values: CDR1 SGHKS, CDR2 YYEKEE (reference sequence). V was trimmed by 3 bases and J by 4 bases, leaving 11 bases between them. The CDR3 length is 13 residues. DNA for the CDR3: TGTGCCAGCAGCTCGGGCGCAAATTACGAGCAGTACTTC. Translated: CASSSGANYEQYF. Combining the CDR3 with reference TRBV5-5 and TRBJ2-7 gives the whole variable domain DAGVTQSPTHLIKTRGQQVTLRCSPISGHKSVSWYQQVLGQGPQFIFQYYEKEERGRGNFPDRFSARQFPNYSSELNVNALLLGDSALYLCASSSGANYEQYFGPGTRLTVT.

This chain connects TRBV7-7 to TRBJ2-7; 9 bases align to TRBD1. The V and J ends lost 3 bases and 4 bases, in that order; junction bases with no gene match: 7. This CDR3 contains 15 residues. The germline V gene has CDR1 SSHAT and CDR2 FNYEAQ (reference sequence). The CDR3 nucleotides read TGTGCCAGCAGCTTGGAACAGGGGGCGGGATACGAGCAGTACTTC. It encodes CASSLEQGAGYEQYF.

This chain uses TRBV10-3 with TRBJ2-2, with D possibly matching TRBD1 (6 bases). Germline CDR1 ENHRY, CDR2 SYGVKD. This CDR3 has 13 residues. V was cut by 6 bases and J by 5 bases, with 10 bases left in between. In DNA, the CDR3 is TGTGCCATCAGCATACAGGGAACCGGGGAGCTGTTTTTT. Translation: CAISIQGTGELFF.

The chain carries TRBV19 and TRBJ1-2; 8 nucleotides match TRBD1. The CDR3 spans 14 residues. V gave up 3 bases and J gave up 7 bases; unmatched junction bases: 7. Germline-derived CDR1 and CDR2 are LNHDA and SQIVND (reference sequence). The CDR3 DNA is TGTGCCAGTAGTATGGCTGACAGGGGTAGTGGCTACACCTTC. Amino acids: CASSMADRGSGYTF.

This rearrangement joins TRBV19 to TRBJ2-3; D tentatively fits TRBD1 or TRBD2 (6 bases each). CDR3 length equals 16 residues. Trimming removed 4 bases at V and 0 bases at J, with 14 bases between. Per germline, CDR1 LNHDA and CDR2 SQIVND (reference sequence). In nucleotides, the CDR3 is TGTGCCAGTAGTAGGGGGGCGCCTATAAGCACAGATACGCAGTATTTT. Protein: CASSRGAPISTDTQYF.

This clone has just a few counts. The chain has TRBV30 and TRBJ2-7, with D hard to call. The CDR3 runs to 13 residues. The germline gives CDR1 GTSNPN, CDR2 SVGIG (reference sequence). The V end lost 1 base, the J end lost 4 bases, and 11 bases lay between the germline ends. CDR3 residues: CAWSASLFYEQYF. As DNA, the CDR3 is TGTGCCTGGAGTGCGAGTTTATTTTACGAGCAGTACTTC.

This clone was picked up a small number of times. The genes are TRBV6-1 and TRBJ2-7; D uncertain. Germline-derived CDR1 and CDR2 are MNHNS and SASEGT. Trimming cost V 6 bases and J 12 bases, with 18 bases left between them. The CDR3 is 12 amino acids. In nucleotides, the CDR3 is TGTGCCAGCAGCAAAGAGATCGGGCTCCCGTACTTC. It encodes CASSKEIGLPYF.

V gene TRBV5-8 combines with J gene TRBJ1-1; D remains unclear. CDR3 length: 12 amino acids. V lost 3 bases and J lost 3, with 6 bases in between. Germline CDR1 and CDR2: SGHTS and YDEGEE. The chain's CDR3 is CASSYRDTEAFF. As DNA, the CDR3 is TGTGCCAGCAGCTACCGGGACACTGAAGCTTTCTTT.

This clone was seen only once. This chain joins TRBV4-2 and TRBJ2-6, with D unclear. Trimming took 4 bases from V and 5 from J, leaving 21 bases between them. Germline V gene lookup returns CDR1 LGHNA and CDR2 YNFKEQ. The CDR3 covers 18 residues. The CDR3 loop reads CASSPLSRLQSRANVLTF. The CDR3 DNA reads as TGTGCCAGCAGCCCGCTTTCCAGGTTACAAAGTCGGGCCAACGTCCTGACTTTC.

The gene calls are TRBV7-8 and TRBJ1-1; D not certain. There are 14 residues in the CDR3. The V end lost 5 bases, the J end lost 6 bases, and 16 bases lay between the germline ends. The germline V gene has CDR1 SGHVS and CDR2 FQNEAQ. CDR3 DNA: TGTGCCAGCAGCCCACGACCCACACAATCTGAAGCTTTCTTT. It specifies CASSPRPTQSEAFF.